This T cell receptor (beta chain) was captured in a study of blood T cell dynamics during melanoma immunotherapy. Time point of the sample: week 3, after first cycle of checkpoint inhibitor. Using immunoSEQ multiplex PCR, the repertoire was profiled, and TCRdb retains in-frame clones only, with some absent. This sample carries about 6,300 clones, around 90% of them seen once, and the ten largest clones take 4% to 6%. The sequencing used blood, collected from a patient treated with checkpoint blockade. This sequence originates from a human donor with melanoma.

The CDR3 protein is CASSARQGANTEAFF. The CDR3 region has the DNA TGTGCCAGCAGCGCACGACAGGGGGCTAACACTGAAGCTTTCTTT. J is TRBJ1-1 and V is TRBV7-9, with 10 bases fitting TRBD1. Trimming removed 5 bases from V and 2 bases from J; junction bases left unmatched: 5. The CDR3 has 15 residues. Per the germline V gene, CDR1 is SEHNR and CDR2 is FQNEAQ (reference sequence).